The sequence of this T cell receptor (beta chain) was determined in a study of regulatory T cells in long-lasting Graves disease. Notes on the study in general: Persistent-disease Graves' patients showed less TCR diversity than new cases. Accuracy may have suffered from the small sample size.

As to time point: newly diagnosed GD, antithyroid drugs for less than 3 months. PBMC-extracted RNA yielded the TCR library. The TCR beta library used iRepertoire HTBI primers with Arm-PCR amplification of CDR3. Using its own MiXCR run on the multiplex PCR reads, TCRdb lists one record per CDR3 protein. The sample lists about 430,000 distinct CDR3 sequences, approximately 16% occurring once. This clonotype was detected a few times. The antigen remains undetermined. The CDR3 sequence is 15 residues long. Germline-derived CDR1 and CDR2 are DFQATT and SNEGSKA (reference sequence). V was pared by 3 bases and J by 4 bases, with 8 bases of the junction left unmatched. The sample was also reused in another study, on T cells in Graves' hyperthyroidism and ophthalmopathy.

The V gene is TRBV20-1, the J gene TRBJ2-7, with TRBD2 identical over 11 bases. This specimen consisted of peripheral blood mononuclear cells (PBMCs), obtained at new diagnosis, from a patient treated with antithyroid drugs. The sequence was obtained from a woman aged 35 to 49 with Graves disease. CDR3 region: CSASPLAGVGYEQYF. CDR3 in DNA: TGCAGTGCTAGCCCACTAGCGGGAGTGGGGTACGAGCAGTACTTC.